This entry concerns a single T cell receptor (beta chain). The antigen is unknown. This sample is drawn from a study of monozygotic twins with inflammatory bowel disease. Study-level points and caveats: Lower sharing of clonotypes with other individuals was seen in IBD patients than in healthy twins. This was most marked in patients showing signs of disease activity.

TCRdb derives one entry per CDR3 protein from the 5' RACE reads, leaving out DNA. The sample has approximately 420,000 distinct CDR3 sequences, and its top ten clones hold less than 2.5%. Germline-derived CDR1 and CDR2 are SGHKS and YYEKEE (reference sequence). The CDR3 loop spans 14 amino acids. The V call is TRBV5-5, the J call TRBJ1-6; the D gene TCRdb calls, TRBD1, cannot be checked with no DNA. This TCR was sampled from a human donor with ulcerative colitis or Crohn's disease, or a healthy co-twin of an affected twin (not recorded which). Sequenced: blood. Here the CDR3 reads CASSLETGTITLHF.